Listed below are T cell receptor beta chains from one sample, sequenced in a study of blood T cell repertoires in COVID-19. Generated by immunoSEQ multiplex PCR, the TCRdb table keeps only in-frame clones and is missing some. In the table there are some 320,000 clones, around 87% of which are singletons. Material for sequencing was peripheral blood. These receptors were taken from a woman aged 45-65 years who had recovered from COVID-19. Each CDR3 is given with its conserved first and last residue. Fields, in order: J gene, V gene, clone size, D gene, CDR3 DNA, CDR3 protein. A D gene is named only where the DNA matches it firmly. Size tells how often a clone was seen (once, few, many) or the class of an expanded clone, and some rows leave it out.

J gene: TRBJ2-7; V gene: TRBV24-1; clone size: .; D gene: TRBD2; CDR3 DNA: TGTGCCACCAGTGGTGCTAAAGCGGGAGTAGACGAGCAGTACTTC; CDR3 protein: CATSGAKAGVDEQYF
J gene: TRBJ1-1; V gene: TRBV30; clone size: .; D gene: .; CDR3 DNA: TGTGCCTGGAGTGTGGCACAGACCACTGAAGCTTTCTTT; CDR3 protein: CAWSVAQTTEAFF
J gene: TRBJ2-3; V gene: TRBV6-5; clone size: .; D gene: TRBD1; CDR3 DNA: TGTGCCAGCAAGCGGCAGGGGGCTAGCACAGATACGCAGTATTTT; CDR3 protein: CASKRQGASTDTQYF
J gene: TRBJ2-3; V gene: TRBV6-1; clone size: .; D gene: TRBD2; CDR3 DNA: TGTGCCAGCAGTGAATTGCGGGGGGGGCCCACAGATACGCAGTATTTT; CDR3 protein: CASSELRGGPTDTQYF
J gene: TRBJ2-1; V gene: TRBV11-2; clone size: .; D gene: .; CDR3 DNA: TGTGCCAGCAGTTTCGATGGGGCTTCGGGGCAGTTCTTC; CDR3 protein: CASSFDGASGQFF
J gene: TRBJ1-1; V gene: TRBV5-4; clone size: .; D gene: .; CDR3 DNA: TGTGCCAGCAGCTTGGATCAGGGGAAAGCTTTCTTT; CDR3 protein: CASSLDQGKAFF
J gene: TRBJ1-6; V gene: TRBV9; clone size: few; D gene: .; CDR3 DNA: TGTGCCAGCAGCGGTGTGATAACTGCGGGTTCACCCCTCCACTTT; CDR3 protein: CASSGVITAGSPLHF
J gene: TRBJ1-6; V gene: TRBV2; clone size: .; D gene: .; CDR3 DNA: TGTGCCAGCAGTGAGAGCAGTCTCCTCAGGGTCAATTCACCCCTCCACTTT; CDR3 protein: CASSESSLLRVNSPLHF
J gene: TRBJ1-5; V gene: TRBV7-9; clone size: .; D gene: TRBD1; CDR3 DNA: TGTGCCAGCAGCTTGGGCTTGGACAGGGAGGATCAGCCCCAGCATTTT; CDR3 protein: CASSLGLDREDQPQHF
J gene: TRBJ2-5; V gene: TRBV7-8; clone size: once; D gene: TRBD1; CDR3 DNA: TGTGCCAGCAGCCTCGGGACAGTGGGGGAGACCCAGTACTTC; CDR3 protein: CASSLGTVGETQYF
J gene: TRBJ1-6; V gene: TRBV5-1; clone size: .; D gene: .; CDR3 DNA: TGCGCCAGCAGCTCCAGTTTCAATTCACCCCTCCACTTT; CDR3 protein: CASSSSFNSPLHF
J gene: TRBJ2-1; V gene: TRBV19; clone size: .; D gene: .; CDR3 DNA: TGTGCCAGTAGAGGGGATGAGCAGTTCTTC; CDR3 protein: CASRGDEQFF
J gene: TRBJ2-7; V gene: TRBV9; clone size: .; D gene: TRBD1; CDR3 DNA: TGTGCCAGCAGCGCGGGGACAGTGAAACACGAGCAGTACTTC; CDR3 protein: CASSAGTVKHEQYF
J gene: TRBJ1-2; V gene: TRBV7-8; clone size: once; D gene: .; CDR3 DNA: TGTGCCAGCAGCTTAGCGGTTGGGTCGCGGGGGCATGGCTACACCTTC; CDR3 protein: CASSLAVGSRGHGYTF
J gene: TRBJ1-2; V gene: TRBV7-2; clone size: .; D gene: TRBD1; CDR3 DNA: TGTGCCAGCAGCCTGACAGGGACTTCCTATGGCTACACCTTC; CDR3 protein: CASSLTGTSYGYTF
J gene: TRBJ2-1; V gene: TRBV6-6; clone size: .; D gene: TRBD2; CDR3 DNA: TGTGCCAGCATAGGGAGGGGCTCCTACAATGAGCAGTTCTTC; CDR3 protein: CASIGRGSYNEQFF
J gene: TRBJ1-5; V gene: TRBV7-2; clone size: .; D gene: .; CDR3 DNA: TGTGCCAGCAGCTTGGTCGAAGGGGCAGGTCCCCAGCATTTT; CDR3 protein: CASSLVEGAGPQHF
J gene: TRBJ1-4; V gene: TRBV3-1/TRBV3-2; clone size: once; D gene: .; CDR3 DNA: TGTGCCAGCAGCCAAGATCAGGGGCGAAAACTGTTTTTT; CDR3 protein: CASSQDQGRKLFF
J gene: TRBJ2-7; V gene: TRBV5-4; clone size: few; D gene: TRBD2; CDR3 DNA: TGTGCCAGCAGCTGGGGGACTAGCGGGGCCTACGAGCAGTACTTC; CDR3 protein: CASSWGTSGAYEQYF
J gene: TRBJ2-5; V gene: TRBV24-1; clone size: .; D gene: .; CDR3 DNA: TGTGCCACCAGTGATTCCCCCTCACGGACCGGAGGGACCCAGTACTTC; CDR3 protein: CATSDSPSRTGGTQYF
J gene: TRBJ1-2; V gene: TRBV30; clone size: .; D gene: .; CDR3 DNA: TGTGCCTGGGAACAGGAATTCCGTCGGGGCTACACCTTC; CDR3 protein: CAWEQEFRRGYTF
J gene: TRBJ1-2; V gene: TRBV19; clone size: .; D gene: .; CDR3 DNA: TGTGCCAGTAGTATCCGGGGGGCCTATGGCTACACCTTC; CDR3 protein: CASSIRGAYGYTF
J gene: TRBJ2-7; V gene: TRBV28; clone size: .; D gene: TRBD1; CDR3 DNA: TGTGCCAGCAGCAAGACAGGGGTTAGCGACGAGCAGTACTTC; CDR3 protein: CASSKTGVSDEQYF
J gene: TRBJ1-5; V gene: TRBV7-2; clone size: .; D gene: .; CDR3 DNA: TGTGCCAGCAGCTTAATAGTTAATAGCAATCAGCCCCAGCATTTT; CDR3 protein: CASSLIVNSNQPQHF
J gene: TRBJ1-4; V gene: TRBV19; clone size: .; D gene: TRBD1; CDR3 DNA: TGTGCCACCCAAAACAGGGGCGGCGATGAAAAACTGTTTTTT; CDR3 protein: CATQNRGGDEKLFF
J gene: TRBJ1-5; V gene: TRBV19; clone size: .; D gene: .; CDR3 DNA: TGTGCCAGTAGTATAGATCGAGGCAATCAGCCCCAGCATTTT; CDR3 protein: CASSIDRGNQPQHF
J gene: TRBJ1-2; V gene: TRBV5-6; clone size: .; D gene: TRBD1; CDR3 DNA: TGTGCCAGCAGCTTGGTAGGAGGCGGACAGGGGGCGCGAAGAGGAGGCTACACCTTC; CDR3 protein: CASSLVGGGQGARRGGYTF
J gene: TRBJ1-5; V gene: TRBV24-1; clone size: .; D gene: TRBD1; CDR3 DNA: TGTGCCACCAGTGATTCCCGGACAGGGCGTCAGCCCCAGCATTTT; CDR3 protein: CATSDSRTGRQPQHF
J gene: TRBJ2-1; V gene: TRBV2; clone size: once; D gene: TRBD2; CDR3 DNA: TGTGCCAGCAAATTTTCACTAGCGGGGGGGAAGTTCTTC; CDR3 protein: CASKFSLAGGKFF
J gene: TRBJ2-2; V gene: TRBV11-3; clone size: .; D gene: .; CDR3 DNA: TGTGCCAGCAGCTCAAGGGGGCGGGGAACCGGGGAGCTGTTTTTT; CDR3 protein: CASSSRGRGTGELFF
J gene: TRBJ2-5; V gene: TRBV5-5; clone size: .; D gene: TRBD2; CDR3 DNA: TGTGCCAGTCTAAGACTAGCGGGTTCATGGACCCAGTACTTC; CDR3 protein: CASLRLAGSWTQYF
J gene: TRBJ2-3; V gene: TRBV9; clone size: .; D gene: TRBD2; CDR3 DNA: TGTGCCAGCAGCGTCTCTAGCGGGGGGTCAGATACGCAGTATTTT; CDR3 protein: CASSVSSGGSDTQYF
J gene: TRBJ1-2; V gene: TRBV7-9; clone size: few; D gene: TRBD1; CDR3 DNA: TGTGCCAGCAGCGATCAGACCGGGACAGGACTACTCTATGGCTACACCTTC; CDR3 protein: CASSDQTGTGLLYGYTF
J gene: TRBJ2-7; V gene: TRBV7-2; clone size: .; D gene: .; CDR3 DNA: TGTGCCAGCAGCCAGAGCGGAGCCAGCTCCTACGAGCAGTACTTC; CDR3 protein: CASSQSGASSYEQYF
J gene: TRBJ1-1; V gene: TRBV7-2; clone size: .; D gene: .; CDR3 DNA: TGTGCCAGCAGTGCGGGACTCTCGAACACTGAAGCTTTCTTT; CDR3 protein: CASSAGLSNTEAFF
J gene: TRBJ1-6; V gene: TRBV5-1; clone size: .; D gene: TRBD1; CDR3 DNA: TGCGCCAGCAGCTGGGGACAGGGGGCGCGAAGATCACCCCTCCACTTT; CDR3 protein: CASSWGQGARRSPLHF
J gene: TRBJ2-7; V gene: TRBV7-9; clone size: few; D gene: .; CDR3 DNA: TGTGCCAGCAGCCCCTCCGGACAGCACTTCTCCTACGAGCAGTACTTC; CDR3 protein: CASSPSGQHFSYEQYF
J gene: TRBJ2-3; V gene: TRBV9; clone size: .; D gene: TRBD1; CDR3 DNA: TGTGCCAGCAGCGTAGTGGACAGGGGATTCCCCGGGGATACGCAGTATTTT; CDR3 protein: CASSVVDRGFPGDTQYF
J gene: TRBJ2-2; V gene: TRBV19; clone size: .; D gene: .; CDR3 DNA: TGTGCCAGTAGGCCCCTCACAGGTTCTGTCACCGGGGAGCTGTTTTTT; CDR3 protein: CASRPLTGSVTGELFF
J gene: TRBJ2-7; V gene: TRBV3-1/TRBV3-2; clone size: .; D gene: TRBD1; CDR3 DNA: TGTGCCAGCCAGGACAGGGGGAGAGAGCAGTACTTC; CDR3 protein: CASQDRGREQYF
J gene: TRBJ2-5; V gene: TRBV10-3; clone size: .; D gene: TRBD1; CDR3 DNA: TGTGCCATCAGTGACGGACAGGTCGAGGCAGAGACCCAGTACTTC; CDR3 protein: CAISDGQVEAETQYF
J gene: TRBJ1-1; V gene: TRBV12-2; clone size: .; D gene: .; CDR3 DNA: TGTGCAAGTCGCTTTGGTATTCCCCTGGGACAACGGTTGGAAGCTTTCTTT; CDR3 protein: CASRFGIPLGQRLEAFF
J gene: TRBJ2-3; V gene: TRBV25-1; clone size: .; D gene: TRBD1; CDR3 DNA: TGTGCCAGCAGTACGTTGCAGGGGGAGTTCACAGATACGCAGTATTTT; CDR3 protein: CASSTLQGEFTDTQYF
J gene: TRBJ1-5; V gene: TRBV6-5; clone size: .; D gene: TRBD1; CDR3 DNA: TGTGCCAGCAGTTACACCAGGGGGCCCCAGCCCCAGCATTTT; CDR3 protein: CASSYTRGPQPQHF
J gene: TRBJ2-3; V gene: TRBV18; clone size: .; D gene: TRBD1; CDR3 DNA: TGTGCCAGCTCACCGATGGACAGGATCACAGATACGCAGTATTTT; CDR3 protein: CASSPMDRITDTQYF
J gene: TRBJ2-5; V gene: TRBV28; clone size: once; D gene: TRBD2; CDR3 DNA: TGTGCCAGCAGACCGGGACTAGCGGGAGAGACCCAGTACTTC; CDR3 protein: CASRPGLAGETQYF
J gene: TRBJ2-7; V gene: TRBV13; clone size: .; D gene: .; CDR3 DNA: TGTGCCAGCAGCTTATCAGGTTCCTACGAGCAGTACTTC; CDR3 protein: CASSLSGSYEQYF
J gene: TRBJ2-1; V gene: TRBV9; clone size: few; D gene: TRBD2; CDR3 DNA: TGTGCCAGCGGCGAGGTGTCTAGCGGGAGTTCCCCGGGGAATGAGCAGTTCTTC; CDR3 protein: CASGEVSSGSSPGNEQFF
J gene: TRBJ1-1; V gene: TRBV7-2; clone size: .; D gene: .; CDR3 DNA: TGTGCCAGCACCCTCCGCGAGGGGGGAGGGACTGAAGCTTTCTTT; CDR3 protein: CASTLREGGGTEAFF
J gene: TRBJ1-1; V gene: TRBV9; clone size: .; D gene: .; CDR3 DNA: TGTGCCAGCAGCGTGGGGCCCGAAAACACTGAAGCTTTCTTT; CDR3 protein: CASSVGPENTEAFF
J gene: TRBJ2-3; V gene: TRBV28; clone size: .; D gene: .; CDR3 DNA: TGTGCCAGCAGTTCCCCCTCTAGCGGCACAGATACGCAGTATTTT; CDR3 protein: CASSSPSSGTDTQYF
J gene: TRBJ2-1; V gene: TRBV11-2; clone size: .; D gene: .; CDR3 DNA: TGTGCCAGCAGCTTAACACGACAGGATGGGAATGAGCAGTTCTTC; CDR3 protein: CASSLTRQDGNEQFF
J gene: TRBJ2-7; V gene: TRBV28; clone size: once; D gene: TRBD1; CDR3 DNA: TGTGCCAGCTCCCCCCCGGACAGGGTCAGATACGAGCAGTACTTC; CDR3 protein: CASSPPDRVRYEQYF
J gene: TRBJ2-3; V gene: TRBV4-3; clone size: .; D gene: .; CDR3 DNA: TGCGCCAGCAGCCTCACTGGGGGCCGTAGGGGGACAGATACGCAGTATTTT; CDR3 protein: CASSLTGGRRGTDTQYF